The following is a T cell receptor (beta chain) sequence with its context. The entry originates in a study of blood T cell repertoires in COVID-19. Study context: Acute-phase and convalescent COVID-19 samples originated in the United States, Italy and Spain. T cells, B-cell-depleted T cells, or PBMCs supplied cDNA or gDNA.

Germline-derived CDR1 and CDR2 are MNHNY and SVGAGI (reference sequence). The length of the CDR3 is 14 residues. V was clipped by 4 bases and J by 0 bases, with 10 bases between them. As handled by the study authors: Amplification of reference gene primers provided the estimated nucleated cell counts. The data were produced by immunoSEQ multiplex PCR, yet TCRdb's version contains in-frame clones alone and is incomplete. V and J calls and clone size come straight from that table; D and trimming were deduced from the DNA. The sample yields approximately 65,000 clones, about nine tenths seen once. The TCR was taken from a woman younger than 35 with acute or convalescent COVID-19. This chain uses TRBV6-6 with TRBJ2-7; D possibly corresponds to TRBD2 (6 bases). Sequencing was performed on peripheral blood. For the CDR3, the DNA is TGTGCCAGCAGTTTCGGGGGTAACTCCTACGAGCAGTACTTC. The encoded protein is CASSFGGNSYEQYF.